This note documents a single T cell receptor beta chain sequence. Here immunoSEQ multiplex PCR was the method, and the copy in TCRdb shows in-frame clones only, minus some. Counted here are 86,000 or so clones, approximately 89% occurring once; the ten biggest clones make up over 2%. The sample originates from a study of T cell responses to AZD1222 COVID-19 vaccine. The CDR3 is 16 amino acids. The V gene's germline CDR1 is MNHEY and CDR2 SMNVEV (reference sequence). The V segment lost 6 bases and the J segment 6 bases; nucleotides outside the gene matches: 9. The chain employs TRBV27 and TRBJ2-1; 12 nucleotides match TRBD2. The source is an adult in good health. The input for sequencing was peripheral blood, taken on day 0 of AZD1222 vaccination. DNA for the CDR3: TGTGCCAGCAGACAATGGACTAGCGGGATCCTCAATGAGCAGTTCTTC. It codes for CASRQWTSGILNEQFF.